The entry below gives a single T cell receptor beta chain sequence along with its context. Antigen specificity is unknown. The record originates from a study of CD8 T cells in ankylosing spondylitis. This CDR3 is built from 15 residues. With 4 bases removed from V and 0 bases from J, the gap between germline ends came to 13 bases. Generation of TCR beta libraries employed quantitative 5'-RACE incorporating molecular barcodes. A single record per CDR3 protein comes from TCRdb applying MiXCR to the 5' RACE reads. The sample lists about 240,000 distinct CDR3 sequences; about 11% were seen once. Study observations and caveats: The disease-linked clones had a CD8+ phenotype and low blood frequencies. About 8 highly homologous variants made up a TCR beta motif, and this motif appeared characteristic of ankylosing spondylitis blood. In ankylosing spondylitis patients, matched synovial fluid reportedly showed significant enrichment of disease-linked clones.

The gene calls are TRBV12-3 or TRBV12-4 and TRBJ2-7; D perhaps matches TRBD1 (5 bases). The receptor was isolated from a male donor with ankylosing spondylitis or in good health (not recorded which). The sample comprised blood, either unsorted or a sorted T cell fraction (not recorded which). The CDR3 DNA reads as TGTGCCAGCAGTTCCCTTAGGACACCCTCCTACGAGCAGTACTTC. This gives the protein CASSSLRTPSYEQYF.